Presented here are 2 T cell receptor beta chains from one specimen sequenced in a study of blood T cell repertoires in COVID-19. The method was immunoSEQ multiplex PCR; TCRdb's version includes in-frame clones alone and lacks a portion of them. The sample carries 150,000 to 200,000 clones, about 89% recorded once. The sequenced sample consisted of peripheral blood. These receptors all come from a man aged 70-80 years with acute or convalescent COVID-19.

CDR3 amino acids: CASSLGAILRDEQYF. The CDR3 DNA follows: TGTGCCAGCAGCTTGGGGGCCATCCTCAGGGACGAGCAGTACTTC. The chain uses TRBV5-6 and TRBJ2-7, with D maybe TRBD1 (5 bases). Per germline, CDR1 SGHDT and CDR2 YYEEEE. This CDR3 contains 15 residues. The ends were cut back, 0 bases at V and 5 bases at J, with 15 bases in the middle.

V usage is TRBV7-3 and J usage is TRBJ2-2; 7 bases map to TRBD2. J was trimmed by 0 bases and V by 5 bases; bases with no gene match: 9. Germline V CDR1 and CDR2: SGHTA, FQGTGA. CDR3 length: 17 residues. CDR3 sequence (DNA): TGTGCCAGCAGCCACAGCGGGGTCGACGCGAACACCGGGGAGCTGTTTTTT. Translation: CASSHSGVDANTGELFF.